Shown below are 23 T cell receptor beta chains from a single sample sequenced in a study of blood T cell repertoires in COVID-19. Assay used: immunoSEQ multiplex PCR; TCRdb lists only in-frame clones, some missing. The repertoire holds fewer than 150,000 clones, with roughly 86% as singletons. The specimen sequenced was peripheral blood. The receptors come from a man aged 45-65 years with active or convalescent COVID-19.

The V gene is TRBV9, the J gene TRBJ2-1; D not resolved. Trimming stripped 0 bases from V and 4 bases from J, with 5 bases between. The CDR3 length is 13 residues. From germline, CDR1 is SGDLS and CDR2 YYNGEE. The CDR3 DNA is TGTGCCAGCAGCGTAGAAGCGTACAATGAGCAGTTCTTC. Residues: CASSVEAYNEQFF.

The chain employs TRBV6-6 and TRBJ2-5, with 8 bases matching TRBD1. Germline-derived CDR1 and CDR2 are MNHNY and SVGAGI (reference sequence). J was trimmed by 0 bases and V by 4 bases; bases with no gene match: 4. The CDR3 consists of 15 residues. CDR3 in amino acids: CASSSGQGNQETQYF. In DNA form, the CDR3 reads TGTGCCAGCAGTTCCGGACAGGGCAACCAAGAGACCCAGTACTTC.

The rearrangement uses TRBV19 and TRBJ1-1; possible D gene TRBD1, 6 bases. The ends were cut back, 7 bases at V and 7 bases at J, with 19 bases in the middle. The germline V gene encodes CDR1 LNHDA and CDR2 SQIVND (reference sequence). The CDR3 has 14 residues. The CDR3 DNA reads TGTGCCAGTACCAATACAGGGTTTCACCATGAAGCTTTCTTT. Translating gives CASTNTGFHHEAFF.

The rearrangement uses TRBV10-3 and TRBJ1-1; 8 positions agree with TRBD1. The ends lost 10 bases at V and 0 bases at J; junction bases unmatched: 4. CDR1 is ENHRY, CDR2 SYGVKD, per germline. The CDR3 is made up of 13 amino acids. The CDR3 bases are TGTGCCACGGAACAGGGGGTGAACACTGAAGCTTTCTTT. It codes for CATEQGVNTEAFF.

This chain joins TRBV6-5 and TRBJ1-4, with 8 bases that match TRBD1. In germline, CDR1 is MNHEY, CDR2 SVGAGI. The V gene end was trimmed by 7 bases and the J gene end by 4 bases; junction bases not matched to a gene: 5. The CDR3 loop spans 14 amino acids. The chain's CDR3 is CASIGDRLNEKLFF. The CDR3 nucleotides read TGTGCCAGCATCGGGGACAGGCTTAATGAAAAACTGTTTTTT.

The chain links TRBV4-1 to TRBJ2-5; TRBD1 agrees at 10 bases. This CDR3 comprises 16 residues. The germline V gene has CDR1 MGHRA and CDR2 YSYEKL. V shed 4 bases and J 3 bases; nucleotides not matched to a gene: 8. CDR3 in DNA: TGCGCCAGCAGCCTTCCCATCGGGACAGGGGAAGAGACCCAGTACTTC. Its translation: CASSLPIGTGEETQYF.

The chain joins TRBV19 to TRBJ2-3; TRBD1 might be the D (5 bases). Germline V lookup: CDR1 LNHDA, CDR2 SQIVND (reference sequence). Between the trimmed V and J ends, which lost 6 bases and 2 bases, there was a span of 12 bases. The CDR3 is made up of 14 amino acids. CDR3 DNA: TGTGCCAGTAGCAGGGCGGCCCTCACAGATACGCAGTATTTT. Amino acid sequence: CASSRAALTDTQYF.

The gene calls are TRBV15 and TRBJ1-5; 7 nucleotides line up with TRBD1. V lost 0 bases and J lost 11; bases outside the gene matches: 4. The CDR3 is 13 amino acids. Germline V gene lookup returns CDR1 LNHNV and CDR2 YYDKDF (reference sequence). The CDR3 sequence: CATSRETGTSQHF. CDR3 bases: TGTGCCACCAGCAGAGAGACAGGGACCTCCCAGCATTTT.

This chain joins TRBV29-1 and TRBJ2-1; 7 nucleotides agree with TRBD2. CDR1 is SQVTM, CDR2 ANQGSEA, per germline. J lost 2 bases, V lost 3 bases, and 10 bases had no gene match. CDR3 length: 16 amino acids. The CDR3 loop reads CSVEGTAGDPYNEQFF. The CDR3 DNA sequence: TGCAGCGTTGAGGGTACGGCGGGAGATCCCTACAATGAGCAGTTCTTC.

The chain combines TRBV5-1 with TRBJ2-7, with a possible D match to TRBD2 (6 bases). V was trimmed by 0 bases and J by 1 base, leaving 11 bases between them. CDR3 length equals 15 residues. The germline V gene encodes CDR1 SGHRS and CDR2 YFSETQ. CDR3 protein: CASSLAASASYEQYF. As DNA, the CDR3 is TGCGCCAGCAGCTTGGCCGCTAGCGCGTCCTACGAGCAGTACTTC.

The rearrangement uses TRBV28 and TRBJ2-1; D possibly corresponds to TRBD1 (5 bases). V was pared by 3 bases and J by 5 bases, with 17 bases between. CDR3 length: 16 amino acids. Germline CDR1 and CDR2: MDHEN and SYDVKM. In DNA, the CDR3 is TGTGCCAGCAGTTTGGAGAACGGTCGACAGCACAATGAGCAGTTCTTC. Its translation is CASSLENGRQHNEQFF.

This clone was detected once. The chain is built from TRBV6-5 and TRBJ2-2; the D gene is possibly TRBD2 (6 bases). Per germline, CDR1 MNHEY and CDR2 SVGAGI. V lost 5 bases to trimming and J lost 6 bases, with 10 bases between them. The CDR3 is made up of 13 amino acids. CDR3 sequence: CASSRLVPGELFF. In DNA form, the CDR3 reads TGTGCCAGCAGTAGACTAGTCCCCGGGGAGCTGTTTTTT.

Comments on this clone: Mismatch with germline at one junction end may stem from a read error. The CDR3 region is CASSSGGSSHEQYF. The CDR3 DNA follows: TGTGCCAGCAGCTCTGGCGGGAGCTCCCACGAGCAGTACTTC. This chain links TRBV7-9 with TRBJ2-7; TRBD2 agrees at 7 bases. The CDR3 covers 14 residues. Germline CDR1 SEHNR, CDR2 FQNEAQ (reference sequence).

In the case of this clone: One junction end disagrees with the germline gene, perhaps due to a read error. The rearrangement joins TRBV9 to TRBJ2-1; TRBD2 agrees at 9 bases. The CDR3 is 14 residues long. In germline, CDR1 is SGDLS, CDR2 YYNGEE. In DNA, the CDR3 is TGTGCCAGCAGCCCCAGCGGGAGGTACACTGAGCAGTTCTTC. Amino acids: CASSPSGRYTEQFF.

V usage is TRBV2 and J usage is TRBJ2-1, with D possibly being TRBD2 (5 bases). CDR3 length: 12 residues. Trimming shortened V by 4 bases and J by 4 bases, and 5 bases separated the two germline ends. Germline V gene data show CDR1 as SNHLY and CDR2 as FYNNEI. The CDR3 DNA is TGTGCCAGCAGTGGACTATACAATGAGCAGTTCTTC. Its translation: CASSGLYNEQFF.

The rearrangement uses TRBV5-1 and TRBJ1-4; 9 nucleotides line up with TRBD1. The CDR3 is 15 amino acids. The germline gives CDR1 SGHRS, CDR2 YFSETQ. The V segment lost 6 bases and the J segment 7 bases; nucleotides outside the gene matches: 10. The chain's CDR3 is CASTTTGTGLEKLFF. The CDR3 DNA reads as TGCGCCAGCACTACCACCGGGACAGGGCTTGAAAAACTGTTTTTT.

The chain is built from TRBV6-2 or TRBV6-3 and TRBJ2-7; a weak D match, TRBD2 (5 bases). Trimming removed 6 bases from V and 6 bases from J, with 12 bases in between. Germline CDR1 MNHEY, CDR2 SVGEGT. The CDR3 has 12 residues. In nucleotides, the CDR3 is TGTGCCAGCAGCGGTCGGGATTCCGAGCAGTACTTC. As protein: CASSGRDSEQYF.

DNA for the CDR3: TGTGCCAGCAGGGGGGACAGGGTGACTGAAGCTTTCTTT. Its protein product is CASRGDRVTEAFF. The V and J genes are TRBV12-3 or TRBV12-4 and TRBJ1-1; 9 bases agree with TRBD1. Trimming removed 6 bases from V and 5 bases from J; junction bases left unmatched: 4. The CDR3 has 13 residues.

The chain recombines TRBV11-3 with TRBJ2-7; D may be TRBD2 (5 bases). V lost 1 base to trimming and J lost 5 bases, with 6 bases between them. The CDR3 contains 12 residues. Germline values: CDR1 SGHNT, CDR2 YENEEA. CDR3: CASSLGGNEQYF. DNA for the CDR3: TGTGCCAGCAGCTTAGGAGGGAACGAGCAGTACTTC.

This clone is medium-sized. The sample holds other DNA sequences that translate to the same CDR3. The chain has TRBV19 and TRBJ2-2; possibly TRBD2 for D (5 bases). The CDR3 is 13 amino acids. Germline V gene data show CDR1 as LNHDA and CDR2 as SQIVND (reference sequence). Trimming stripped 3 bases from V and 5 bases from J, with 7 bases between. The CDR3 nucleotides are TGTGCCAGTAGTATCGGAGGAACCGGGGAGCTGTTTTTT. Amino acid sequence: CASSIGGTGELFF.

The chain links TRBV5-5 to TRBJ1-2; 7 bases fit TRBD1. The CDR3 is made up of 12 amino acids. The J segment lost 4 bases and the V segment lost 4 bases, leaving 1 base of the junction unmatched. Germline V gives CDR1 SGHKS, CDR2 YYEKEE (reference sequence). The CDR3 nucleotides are TGTGCCAGCAGCCGGGACAGCTATGGCTACACCTTC. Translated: CASSRDSYGYTF.

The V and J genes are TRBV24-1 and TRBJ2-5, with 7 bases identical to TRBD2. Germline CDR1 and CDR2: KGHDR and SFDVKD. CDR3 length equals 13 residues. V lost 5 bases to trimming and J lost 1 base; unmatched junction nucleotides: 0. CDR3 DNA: TGTGCCACCAGTGGGGGGGGCCAAGAGACCCAGTACTTC. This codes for CATSGGGQETQYF.

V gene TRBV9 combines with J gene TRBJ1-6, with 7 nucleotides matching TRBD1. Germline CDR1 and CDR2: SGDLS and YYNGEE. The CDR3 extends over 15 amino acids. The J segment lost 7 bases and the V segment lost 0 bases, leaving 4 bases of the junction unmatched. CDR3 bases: TGTGCCAGCAGCGTAGATTACAGGGGAAATTCACCCCTCCACTTT. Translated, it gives CASSVDYRGNSPLHF.